The entry below describes one T cell receptor (beta chain). This sample is part of a study of human T cells and chemical hapten exposure. The time point is: patch test 1, 2 weeks after DPC sensitization. Documented treatment: therapeutic diphenylcyclopropenone sensitization with weekly scalp DPC. In TCRdb, the RACE reads were re-called with MiXCR into one record per CDR3 protein. The sample carries 65,000 to 80,000 distinct CDR3 sequences, over 9% recorded once. This CDR3 has 13 amino acids. Trimming shortened V by 4 bases and J by 0 bases, and 7 bases separated the two germline ends. Germline-derived CDR1 and CDR2 are GTSNPN and SVGIG (reference sequence).

The TCR was taken from a woman between 50 and 59 years old with alopecia areata. Some clones in this sample may be carry-over from other donors' samples. The V and J genes are TRBV30 and TRBJ1-5, with D perhaps TRBD1 (6 bases). Source: whole blood, taken in connection with sensitization to the hapten diphenylcyclopropenone (DPC). As DNA, the CDR3 is TGTGCCTGGACCAGGGGTAGCAATCAGCCCCAGCATTTT. This translates into CAWTRGSNQPQHF.